Shown below are 32 T cell receptor beta chains from a single sample sequenced in a study of cytomegalovirus exposure and HLA in healthy donors (dated by TCRdb to about 2017). Libraries came from the immunoSEQ multiplex PCR assay. A mixture of 60 forward primers for TCR Vbeta segments and 13 reverse primers for TCR Jbeta segments was used in the multiplex PCR. As stored in TCRdb, this immuneACCESS dataset retains in-frame rearrangements with V and J assigned. A fraction of the clones does not appear; measured against another copy, unresolved V genes explain less than half of the discrepancy, and the remainder lacks a known reason. The sample table shows around 140,000 clones, and nearly 80% are seen once. The ten top clones hold 0.9% to 1.2% of the sample. Sequencing was carried out using PBMCs. The origin of the receptors is a male donor in good health and CMV-seronegative.

The V gene is TRBV4-1, the J gene TRBJ2-1, with TRBD2 matching over 8 bases. Germline V lookup: CDR1 MGHRA, CDR2 YSYEKL. The V segment lost 2 bases and the J segment 7 bases; nucleotides outside the gene matches: 7. The CDR3 contains 15 residues. The CDR3 loop is CASSQRGGAGNEQFF. For the CDR3, the DNA is TGCGCCAGCAGCCAACGGGGGGGGGCCGGGAATGAGCAGTTCTTC.

This clone turned up a few times. The chain recombines TRBV6-5 with TRBJ1-2; perhaps TRBD1 as D (6 bases). Germline V CDR1 and CDR2: MNHEY, SVGAGI. V lost 0 bases and J lost 6, with 14 bases in between. The CDR3 contains 15 residues. CDR3 protein: CASSYSRGGADGYTF. CDR3 DNA sequence: TGTGCCAGCAGTTACTCGAGGGGGGGGGCCGATGGCTACACCTTC.

The chain joins TRBV11-3 to TRBJ2-5; 8 bases align to TRBD2. J lost 4 bases, V lost 5 bases, and 3 bases had no gene match. The CDR3 runs 13 residues. Germline loops: CDR1 SGHNT, CDR2 YENEEA. The CDR3 loop is CASSPLAGETQYF. The DNA of the CDR3 is TGTGCCAGCAGCCCTCTAGCGGGAGAGACCCAGTACTTC.

The chain employs TRBV5-5 and TRBJ2-2; tentative D call: TRBD2 (6 bases). V lost 0 bases, J lost 6 bases, and 12 bases lay in between. The CDR3 contains 15 residues. Germline V gives CDR1 SGHKS, CDR2 YYEKEE (reference sequence). The CDR3 nucleotides are TGTGCCAGCAGCTTGGTATCCGGGGGTGCCGGGGAGCTGTTTTTT. Translation gives CASSLVSGGAGELFF. Supplemented by reference TRBV5-5 and TRBJ2-2, the full variable domain reads DAGVTQSPTHLIKTRGQQVTLRCSPISGHKSVSWYQQVLGQGPQFIFQYYEKEERGRGNFPDRFSARQFPNYSSELNVNALLLGDSALYLCASSLVSGGAGELFFGEGSRLTVL.

The chain employs TRBV30 and TRBJ2-5; 7 positions match TRBD2. Germline CDR1 and CDR2: GTSNPN and SVGIG (reference sequence). With V trimmed by 2 bases and J by 5 bases, 8 bases remained unmatched. The CDR3 is 14 residues long. The chain's CDR3 is CAWSPGRGSETQYF. In DNA form, the CDR3 reads TGTGCCTGGAGTCCAGGGCGGGGGTCGGAGACCCAGTACTTC.

The rearrangement uses TRBV5-1 and TRBJ2-5, with TRBD2 as a possible D gene (5 bases). Germline V gives CDR1 SGHRS, CDR2 YFSETQ. The CDR3 runs to 15 residues. Between the trimmed V and J ends, which lost 0 bases and 6 bases, there was a span of 15 bases. The CDR3 DNA is TGCGCCAGCAGCTTGGAGTCGGGAAGTCAAAAGACCCAGTACTTC. It specifies CASSLESGSQKTQYF.

The gene calls are TRBV5-8 and TRBJ1-2; D possibly corresponds to TRBD1 (6 bases). The V gene lost 3 bases and the J gene lost 4 bases, with 13 bases spanning the gap. This CDR3 is 14 amino acids long. CDR1 SGHTS and CDR2 YDEGEE come from the germline V gene. The CDR3 DNA reads as TGTGCCAGCAGCTACCCGGCAGGGGCCTATGGCTACACCTTC. It codes for CASSYPAGAYGYTF.

The chain has TRBV5-1 and TRBJ2-5; TRBD1 matches at 8 bases. The trim removed 7 bases at V and 5 bases at J, leaving 7 bases unmatched. CDR3 length: 13 amino acids. Germline values: CDR1 SGHRS, CDR2 YFSETQ. CDR3 region: CASYRGIGETQYF. In nucleotides, the CDR3 is TGCGCCAGCTACAGGGGGATAGGGGAGACCCAGTACTTC.

J is TRBJ2-1 and V is TRBV2; 10 bases fit TRBD2. Germline lookup yields CDR1 SNHLY and CDR2 FYNNEI. The CDR3 sequence is 13 residues long. The V segment lost 6 bases and the J segment 10 bases; nucleotides outside the gene matches: 6. The CDR3 DNA reads as TGTGCCAGCAGGCAGCGGGGGGGAGGGGAGCAGTTCTTC. Translating it yields CASRQRGGGEQFF.

The CDR3, as DNA: TGTGCCAGCAGCTTGGCGGGCGGGAATCAGCCCCAGCATTTT. This codes for CASSLAGGNQPQHF. The V and J genes are TRBV7-9 and TRBJ1-5; D is uncertain. Trimming cost V 3 bases and J 4 bases, with 10 bases left between them. CDR3 length: 14 residues. Germline loops: CDR1 SEHNR, CDR2 FQNEAQ (reference sequence).

This rearrangement joins TRBV18 to TRBJ2-2; the D gene is possibly TRBD2 (6 bases). This CDR3 comprises 18 residues. Germline V gene lookup returns CDR1 KGHSH and CDR2 LQKENI. Trimming took off 3 bases at V and 0 bases at J, with 17 bases between the two ends. DNA of the CDR3: TGTGCCAGCTCACCTCAAGGAGGGGCCCGATCGAACACCGGGGAGCTGTTTTTT. Its protein is CASSPQGGARSNTGELFF.

This chain links TRBV13 with TRBJ2-1; 7 bases align to TRBD2. The CDR3 extends over 13 amino acids. The V and J ends lost 5 bases and 5 bases, in that order; junction bases with no gene match: 3. Germline assignment: CDR1 PRHDT and CDR2 FYEKMQ (reference sequence). The CDR3 sequence is CASSLRGDNEQFF. For the CDR3, the DNA is TGTGCCAGCAGCCTCCGGGGGGACAATGAGCAGTTCTTC. The complete variable domain, with remaining parts taken from reference TRBV13 and TRBJ2-1, reads AAGVIQSPRHLIKEKRETATLKCYPIPRHDTVYWYQQGPGQDPQFLISFYEKMQSDKGSIPDRFSAQQFSDYHSELNMSSLELGDSALYFCASSLRGDNEQFFGPGTRLTVL.

The V and J genes are TRBV5-5 and TRBJ1-2, with 8 bases identical to TRBD1. Germline V gene sequence: CDR1 SGHKS, CDR2 YYEKEE (reference sequence). V gave up 2 bases and J gave up 10 bases; unmatched junction bases: 4. The CDR3 has 12 residues. Written as DNA, the CDR3 is TGTGCCAGCAGCTTACAGGGGGTAGACTACACCTTC. Translating gives CASSLQGVDYTF.

The chain recombines TRBV9 with TRBJ1-2; 8 nucleotides agree with TRBD1. J gave up 6 bases and V 4 bases, and 11 bases lay outside the gene matches. The CDR3 extends over 15 amino acids. Germline V gene sequence: CDR1 SGDLS, CDR2 YYNGEE. The DNA of the CDR3 is TGTGCCAGCAGCCCGCAGACAGGGGAGATAGATGGCTACACCTTC. Translated: CASSPQTGEIDGYTF.

V is TRBV10-3 and J is TRBJ2-1; 9 bases fit TRBD2. The length of the CDR3 is 17 residues. Trimming cost V 0 bases and J 5 bases; bases outside gene matches: 8. Germline-derived CDR1 and CDR2 are ENHRY and SYGVKD. This CDR3 is CAISESRASGDNNEQFF. CDR3 sequence (DNA): TGTGCCATCAGTGAGTCGAGGGCTAGCGGGGACAACAATGAGCAGTTCTTC.

This clone was detected once. The chain recombines TRBV5-1 with TRBJ1-5; D is unclear. The CDR3 runs 14 residues. Trimming took 0 bases from V and 2 from J, leaving 6 bases between them. Per the germline V gene, CDR1 is SGHRS and CDR2 is YFSETQ. The CDR3 nucleotides are TGCGCCAGCAGCTTGGATACAGGCAATCAGCCCCAGCATTTT. Its protein product is CASSLDTGNQPQHF.

The sample holds one count of this clone. This rearrangement joins TRBV4-3 to TRBJ2-3; tentatively, D is TRBD2 (6 bases). From germline, CDR1 is LGHNA and CDR2 YSLEER. The CDR3 loop spans 17 amino acids. V lost 1 base to trimming and J lost 0 bases, with 14 bases between them. The CDR3 protein is CASSQGGVPLSTDTQYF. In DNA form, the CDR3 reads TGCGCCAGCAGCCAAGGGGGGGTACCCCTGAGCACAGATACGCAGTATTTT.

The chain links TRBV27 to TRBJ1-1, with unresolved D. CDR3 size: 13 residues. V lost 2 bases and J 1 base, leaving 5 bases between the germline ends. The germline CDR1 and CDR2 sequences are MNHEY and SMNVEV (reference sequence). The CDR3 DNA is TGTGCCAGCAGTTTAGGCACGAACACTGAAGCTTTCTTT. It is translated as CASSLGTNTEAFF.

The gene calls are TRBV9 and TRBJ2-7, with 11 bases identical to TRBD1. The CDR3 length is 13 residues. With V trimmed by 4 bases and J by 6 bases, 3 bases remained unmatched. Germline V gene sequence: CDR1 SGDLS, CDR2 YYNGEE. As DNA, the CDR3 is TGTGCCAGCAGCTTTGGGACAGGGGGCGAGCAGTACTTC. It translates to CASSFGTGGEQYF.

CDR3 in amino acids: CASSSTSAGADTQYF. In DNA form, the CDR3 reads TGTGCCAGCAGCAGTACTAGCGCGGGCGCAGATACGCAGTATTTT. V is TRBV7-2 and J is TRBJ2-3; the match to TRBD2 covers 7 bases. V dropped 5 bases and J dropped 4; count of bases not matched to a gene: 9. Per the germline V gene, CDR1 is SGHTA and CDR2 is FQGNSA. CDR3 length: 15 residues.

For the CDR3, the DNA is TGTGCCAGCAGCCCACACCGACTAGCCACCGGGGAGCTGTTTTTT. Encoded protein: CASSPHRLATGELFF. This chain joins TRBV7-9 and TRBJ2-2, with 7 bases that match TRBD2. The CDR3 length is 15 residues. CDR1 SEHNR and CDR2 FQNEAQ come from the germline V gene (reference sequence). Trimming took 5 bases from V and 4 from J; bases not matched to a gene: 7.

The chain uses TRBV6-5 and TRBJ2-3; TRBD2 might be the D (7 bases). Germline V gene sequence: CDR1 MNHEY, CDR2 SVGAGI. The CDR3 consists of 16 residues. Trimming removed 2 bases from V and 5 bases from J, with 17 bases in between. Here the CDR3 reads CASSYAIGGLGDTQYF. The CDR3 DNA reads TGTGCCAGCAGTTACGCAATCGGGGGGCTCGGAGATACGCAGTATTTT.

The chain recombines TRBV27 with TRBJ2-5; tentative D call: TRBD2 (6 bases). Trimming shortened V by 6 bases and J by 0 bases, and 14 bases separated the two germline ends. Germline CDR1 and CDR2: MNHEY and SMNVEV (reference sequence). The CDR3 runs 15 residues. CDR3 protein: CASRGRDWHQETQYF. The CDR3 coding sequence is TGTGCCAGCAGGGGGCGGGACTGGCACCAAGAGACCCAGTACTTC.

This CDR3 reads CASIANVMNTEAFF. The CDR3 nucleotides read TGTGCCAGTATAGCCAACGTAATGAACACTGAAGCTTTCTTT. The chain has TRBV19 and TRBJ1-1; D gene unclear. This CDR3 is built from 14 residues. V was shortened by 7 bases and J by 0 bases, with 12 bases between the two germline ends. Per the germline V gene, CDR1 is LNHDA and CDR2 is SQIVND (reference sequence).

This rearrangement joins TRBV10-3 to TRBJ1-5, with TRBD1 matching 7 bases. V lost 0 bases, J lost 0 bases, and 2 bases stayed unmatched. This CDR3 region has 16 residues. CDR1 and CDR2 (germline): ENHRY, SYGVKD. CDR3 loop: CAISESGQNSNQPQHF. CDR3 DNA: TGTGCCATCAGTGAGTCGGGACAGAATAGCAATCAGCCCCAGCATTTT.

This clone was observed many times. J is TRBJ1-1 and V is TRBV5-1; 7 bases match TRBD1. CDR1 and CDR2 (germline): SGHRS, YFSETQ. V lost 0 bases, J lost 5 bases, and 7 bases stayed unmatched. This CDR3 has 15 amino acids. CDR3 protein: CASSLGGQPGTEAFF. The CDR3 nucleotides are TGCGCCAGCAGCTTGGGGGGACAGCCCGGAACTGAAGCTTTCTTT. The whole variable domain, filled in from reference TRBV5-1 and TRBJ1-1, reads KAGVTQTPRYLIKTRGQQVTLSCSPISGHRSVSWYQQTPGQGLQFLFEYFSETQRNKGNFPGRFSGRQFSNSRSEMNVSTLELGDSALYLCASSLGGQPGTEAFFGQGTRLTVV.

The chain recombines TRBV9 with TRBJ2-3; a weak D match, TRBD2 (6 bases). Trimming removed 3 bases from V and 1 base from J, with 12 bases in between. CDR3 length: 15 residues. The V gene's germline CDR1 is SGDLS and CDR2 YYNGEE. The DNA for the CDR3 is TGTGCCAGCAGCGACGAGGGCGGGGGCACAGATACGCAGTATTTT. Encoded protein: CASSDEGGGTDTQYF.

The chain is built from TRBV7-9 and TRBJ2-2; 7 nucleotides line up with TRBD1. The germline CDR1 and CDR2 sequences are SEHNR and FQNEAQ (reference sequence). This CDR3 is built from 13 residues. Germline trimming cut 11 bases from V and 5 bases from J; bases unmatched to any gene: 8. As DNA, the CDR3 is TGTGCCGGCGGACAGGCCGAGACCGGGGAGCTGTTTTTT. Amino acid sequence: CAGGQAETGELFF.

The CDR3 bases are TGTGCCAGCAGCCTTCGGACAGGAAACACCGGGGAGCTGTTTTTT. Protein sequence: CASSLRTGNTGELFF. V gene TRBV9 combines with J gene TRBJ2-2; the match to TRBD1 covers 7 bases. The CDR3 consists of 15 residues. J gave up 2 bases and V 4 bases, and 5 bases lay outside the gene matches. Per germline, CDR1 SGDLS and CDR2 YYNGEE.

A word on this clone: This CDR3 fails to terminate in the conserved phenylalanine or tryptophan, so it likely reflects a read error. It is unclear where the CDR3 begins or ends on the DNA, so no DNA is shown, and the CDR3 is as TCRdb lists it. The V call is TRBV23-1, the J call TRBJ1-1. TRBV23-1 is an ORF, with its function uncertain. The CDR3 contains 9 residues when both ends are counted. Here the CDR3 reads CASSPLAGE.

The J gene is TRBJ1-2, the V gene TRBV18; D perhaps matches TRBD1 (5 bases). Germline V lookup: CDR1 KGHSH, CDR2 LQKENI. CDR3 size: 16 residues. V shed 0 bases and J shed 5 bases, with 16 bases lying between them. CDR3 in amino acids: CASSPPIAGPGYGYTF. CDR3 DNA sequence: TGTGCCAGCTCACCACCTATAGCAGGGCCAGGGTATGGCTACACCTTC.

The V and J genes are TRBV6-6 and TRBJ1-3; perhaps TRBD1 as D (5 bases). CDR1 and CDR2 (germline): MNHNY, SVGAGI (reference sequence). V was trimmed by 5 bases and J by 0 bases, leaving 8 bases between them. The CDR3 loop spans 14 amino acids. The CDR3 region is CASSAGGSGNTIYF. The CDR3 DNA reads TGTGCCAGCAGTGCCGGGGGCTCTGGAAACACCATATATTTT.